Listed below are T cell receptor beta chains from one sample, sequenced in a study of shared T cell receptors in the human thymus. Libraries were prepared by immunoSEQ multiplex PCR; TCRdb keeps only in-frame clonotypes and omits some of them. The sample carries around 340,000 clones, more than 85% recorded once. Sequencing was performed on thymocytes. Receptor source: a human donor. CDR3s include the opening cysteine and the closing phenylalanine or tryptophan. The D gene is left open where the match is weak. Some rows mark clone size as missing; the rest say once, few, many or name a class of expanded clone.

>TRBJ2-3|NA|NA|TRBV2
TGTGCCAGCAGAACAGGAGTTAGCACAGATACGCAGTATTTT
CASRTGVSTDTQYF
>TRBJ2-5|TRBD2|NA|TRBV27
TGTGCCAGCAGTTTATCCGTTTGGAGTGGAAGGGAGGGGGAGACCCAGTACTTC
CASSLSVWSGREGETQYF
>TRBJ2-3|TRBD1|NA|TRBV5-8
TGTGCCAGCGGACAGGGGCGGTTCGGCACAGATACGCAGTATTTT
CASGQGRFGTDTQYF
>TRBJ1-2|NA|NA|TRBV4-3
TGCGCCAGCAGCCAGGGATGTGGAGGCTACACCTTC
CASSQGCGGYTF
>TRBJ2-3|NA|NA|TRBV25-1
TGTGCCAGCAGTGAATCCAAAGCCCCGGGCCCAGATACGCAGTATTTT
CASSESKAPGPDTQYF
>TRBJ2-1|NA|NA|TRBV28
TGTGCCAGCGAGTGGTGGGGCAGGGGAAACAATGAGCAGTTCTTC
CASEWWGRGNNEQFF
>TRBJ1-2|NA|NA|TRBV11-3
TGTGCCAGCAGCTTTGAGGGAAATGGCTACACCTTC
CASSFEGNGYTF
>TRBJ2-1|NA|NA|TRBV2
TGTGCCAGCAGAGGCGTCAGGACCTACAATGAGCAGTTCTTC
CASRGVRTYNEQFF
>TRBJ1-1|NA|few|TRBV5-4
TGTGCCAGCAGCTTGGGCGGGGGGCGGACTGAAGCTTTCTTT
CASSLGGGRTEAFF
>TRBJ2-7|TRBD1|NA|TRBV18
TGTGCCAGCTCACGCAAAACCGGGACAGAAGGAAACGAGCAGTACTTC
CASSRKTGTEGNEQYF
>TRBJ2-5|NA|NA|TRBV10-3
TGTGCCATCAGCCCGTTCCCACGGTATCAAGAGACCCAGTACTTC
CAISPFPRYQETQYF
>TRBJ2-1|NA|NA|TRBV28
TGTGCCAGCAGTTTACCCCGACAGGTAGAGGGGCAGTTCTTC
CASSLPRQVEGQFF
>TRBJ2-3|NA|NA|TRBV27
TGTGCCAGCCGGGGCACAGATACGCAGTATTTT
CASRGTDTQYF
>TRBJ2-5|NA|NA|TRBV6-4
TGTGCCAGCACGGGACCCAAGAAGACCCAGTACTTC
CASTGPKKTQYF
>TRBJ2-7|NA|NA|TRBV4-2
TGTGCCAGCAGCCAAGATCCCATTAGTGGAGCGCGAGAGCAGTACTTC
CASSQDPISGAREQYF
>TRBJ2-4|NA|once|TRBV19
TGTGCCAGTAGTATCAGAGGGGATCTAGCCAAAAACATTCAGTACTTC
CASSIRGDLAKNIQYF
>TRBJ2-7|NA|once|TRBV27
TGTGCCAGCAGTCCCCGGGGGCCAGGAAACGAGCAGTACTTC
CASSPRGPGNEQYF
>TRBJ2-1|TRBD2|once|TRBV6-4
TGTGCCAGCAGCGATACCCCCCGCGGGAGGGCTAACAATGAGCAGTTCTTC
CASSDTPRGRANNEQFF
>TRBJ2-5|TRBD2|NA|TRBV2
TGTGCCAGCAGTGACCGACTAGCGGAGTGGGAGACCCAGTACTTC
CASSDRLAEWETQYF
>TRBJ2-2|NA|NA|TRBV18
TGTGCCAGCTCACCACCTCTTAGATCCGCCTACACCGGGGAGCTGTTTTTT
CASSPPLRSAYTGELFF
>TRBJ2-7|NA|NA|TRBV30
TGTGCCTGGAGTGTACCTAGGGCGGACGAGCAGTACTTC
CAWSVPRADEQYF
>TRBJ2-1|TRBD2|NA|TRBV6-4
TGTGCCAGCAGTGCATGGGGACTAGGGAACAATGAGCAGTTCTTC
CASSAWGLGNNEQFF
>TRBJ2-7|TRBD2|NA|TRBV6-6
TGTGCCAGCAGTTACTCTAAACTAGCGGGAGTCTACGAGCAGTACTTC
CASSYSKLAGVYEQYF
>TRBJ2-2|NA|NA|TRBV7-9
TGTGCCAGCAGCCCCCCACGGTTTACGAACACCGGGGAGCTGTTTTTT
CASSPPRFTNTGELFF
>TRBJ1-1|TRBD1|NA|TRBV5-7
TGTGCCAGCAGCTTGGATAGCGGACAGGGGGACCCAAACACTGAAGCTTTCTTT
CASSLDSGQGDPNTEAFF
>TRBJ2-2|TRBD1|NA|TRBV28
TGTGCCAGCAGTTTCCATTTCACAGGGGGCCACACCGGGGAGCTGTTTTTT
CASSFHFTGGHTGELFF
>TRBJ2-2|TRBD1|NA|TRBV28
TGTGCCAGCAGTTTACAGGGACAGCTAACCGGGGAGCTGTTTTTT
CASSLQGQLTGELFF
>TRBJ2-4|NA|NA|TRBV27
TGTGCCAGCAGTCCCCGGGACACTCAACCGAAAAACATTCAGTACTTC
CASSPRDTQPKNIQYF
>TRBJ1-5|NA|NA|TRBV21-1
TGTGCCAGCAGCCCTCGGGACTTAAGGAGGATTGATCAGCCCCAGCATTTT
CASSPRDLRRIDQPQHF
>TRBJ2-7|TRBD1|NA|TRBV27
TGTGCCAGCAGCCTCCGGGGGACAGGGCTTTTTGAGCAGTACTTC
CASSLRGTGLFEQYF
>TRBJ2-3|NA|NA|TRBV6-5
TGTGCCGCCGGAGGGGCGGCAGATACGCAGTATTTT
CAAGGAADTQYF
>TRBJ2-1|TRBD2|once|TRBV5-8
TGTGCCAGCAGCCTCAGGGCTAGCGGAGGATCTTACAATGAGCAGTTCTTC
CASSLRASGGSYNEQFF
>TRBJ2-7|TRBD2|NA|TRBV7-2
TGTGCCAGCAGCCCAAGCGGACTAGCGGGAGAGTGGGAGCAGTACTTC
CASSPSGLAGEWEQYF
>TRBJ1-5|NA|NA|TRBV11-2
TGTGCCAGCAGCCACGACAGGCCCGGCCTCAGCAATCAGCCCCAGCATTTT
CASSHDRPGLSNQPQHF
>TRBJ2-1|TRBD2|once|TRBV6-4
TGTGCCAGCAGTGACGCAGAAAGCGGGAGGGATGTCAATGAGCAGTTCTTC
CASSDAESGRDVNEQFF
>TRBJ2-3|NA|once|TRBV23-1
TGCGCCAGCAGTCAATCAGCCGGTGGCACAGATACGCAGTATTTT
CASSQSAGGTDTQYF
>TRBJ2-5|NA|NA|TRBV4-1
TGCGCCAGCAGCCAACTGACTGTCCTTAAGACCCAGTACTTC
CASSQLTVLKTQYF
>TRBJ2-3|NA|NA|TRBV5-1
TGCGCCAGCAGCTTGGAAGGGTCTACAACGGCAGATACGCAGTATTTT
CASSLEGSTTADTQYF